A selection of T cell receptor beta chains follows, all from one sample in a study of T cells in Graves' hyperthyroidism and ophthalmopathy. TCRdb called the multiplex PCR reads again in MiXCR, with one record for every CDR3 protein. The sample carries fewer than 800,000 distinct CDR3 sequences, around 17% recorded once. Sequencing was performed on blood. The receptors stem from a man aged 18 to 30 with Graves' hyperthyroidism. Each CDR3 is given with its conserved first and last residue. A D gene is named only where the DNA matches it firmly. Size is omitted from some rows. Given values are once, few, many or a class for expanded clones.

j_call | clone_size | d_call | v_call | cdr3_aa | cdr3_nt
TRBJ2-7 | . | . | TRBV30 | CALRSSEQYF | TGTGCCTTAAGATCCTCCGAGCAGTACTTC
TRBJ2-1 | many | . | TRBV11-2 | CASSLASGERFEQFF | TGTGCCAGCAGCCTAGCATCGGGAGAGCGATTCGAGCAGTTCTTC
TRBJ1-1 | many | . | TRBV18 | CASFPGQGTEAFF | TGTGCCAGCTTCCCGGGCCAGGGCACTGAAGCTTTCTTT
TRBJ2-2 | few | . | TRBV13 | CATGRQGYRSNTGELFF | TGTGCCACGGGGCGGCAGGGTTACCGTTCGAACACCGGGGAGCTGTTTTTT
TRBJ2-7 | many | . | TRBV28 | CASSYRTEQYF | TGTGCCAGCAGTTATCGGACAGAGCAGTACTTC
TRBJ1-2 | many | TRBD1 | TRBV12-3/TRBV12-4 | CASNPTGADGYTF | TGTGCCAGCAACCCGACAGGGGCTGATGGCTACACCTTC
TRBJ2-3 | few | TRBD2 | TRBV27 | CASSLGSGSFIDTQYF | TGTGCCAGCAGTTTAGGTAGCGGGAGTTTTATAGATACGCAGTATTTT
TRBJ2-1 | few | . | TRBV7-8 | CASSFRLGSYNEQFF | TGTGCCAGCAGCTTCCGATTAGGATCCTACAATGAGCAGTTCTTC
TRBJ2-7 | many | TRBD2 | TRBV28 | CASSYGMTSGTSSYEQYF | TGTGCCAGCAGTTATGGGATGACTAGCGGGACCAGCTCCTACGAGCAGTACTTC
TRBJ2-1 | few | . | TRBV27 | CASSLKGGPYNEQFF | TGTGCCAGCAGTTTAAAGGGGGGCCCCTACAATGAGCAGTTCTTC
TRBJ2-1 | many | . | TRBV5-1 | CASSEGPTSHEQFF | TGCGCCAGCAGCGAAGGACCCACTAGTCATGAGCAGTTCTTC
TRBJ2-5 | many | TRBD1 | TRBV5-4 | CASSRGGQGHQETQYF | TGTGCCAGCAGCCGAGGCGGACAGGGCCACCAAGAGACCCAGTACTTC
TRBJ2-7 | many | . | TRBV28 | CASSLSLSYEQYF | TGTGCCAGCAGTTTATCCCTTTCCTACGAGCAGTACTTC
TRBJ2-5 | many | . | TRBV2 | CASRRILETQYF | TGTGCCAGCAGAAGGATACTGGAGACCCAGTACTTC
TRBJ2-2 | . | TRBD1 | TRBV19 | CASMTRDRGFTGELFF | TGTGCCAGTATGACAAGGGACAGGGGTTTCACCGGGGAGCTGTTTTTT
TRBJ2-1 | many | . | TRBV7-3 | CASGLRGGSSIEQFF | TGTGCCAGCGGACTCAGGGGGGGCTCCTCAATTGAGCAGTTCTTC
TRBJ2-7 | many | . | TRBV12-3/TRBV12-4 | CASSWSGTVYEQYF | TGTGCCAGCAGTTGGTCCGGGACTGTCTACGAGCAGTACTTC
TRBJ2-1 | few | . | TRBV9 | CASSVGGRVESYNEQFF | TGTGCCAGCAGCGTAGGAGGCCGGGTCGAGTCCTACAATGAGCAGTTCTTC
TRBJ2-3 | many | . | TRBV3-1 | CASSQGTVLVTDTQYF | TGTGCCAGCAGCCAAGGGACAGTACTTGTCACAGATACGCAGTATTTT
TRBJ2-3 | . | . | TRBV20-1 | CSARVALSTDTQYF | TGCAGTGCTAGGGTGGCGCTTAGCACAGATACGCAGTATTTT
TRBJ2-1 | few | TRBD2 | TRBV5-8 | CASSLASGRNNEQFF | TGTGCCAGCAGCTTGGCTAGCGGGAGGAACAATGAGCAGTTCTTC
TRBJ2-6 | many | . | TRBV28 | CASSSDPGSGANVLTF | TGTGCCAGCAGTTCCGACCCGGGGTCTGGGGCCAACGTCCTGACTTTC
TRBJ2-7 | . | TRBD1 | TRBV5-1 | CASSPTGSIYEQYF | TGCGCCAGCAGCCCGACAGGGTCGATATACGAGCAGTACTTC
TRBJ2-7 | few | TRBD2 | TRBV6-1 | CASRKGTSASYEQYF | TGTGCCAGCAGGAAGGGGACTAGCGCCTCCTACGAGCAGTACTTC
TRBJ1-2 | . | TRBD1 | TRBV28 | CASSPRDRWANYGYTF | TGTGCCAGCAGTCCAAGGGACAGGTGGGCTAACTATGGCTACACCTTC
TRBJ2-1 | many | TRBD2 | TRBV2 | CASSGWGVAGRSSYNEQFF | TGTGCCAGCAGTGGATGGGGGGTAGCGGGACGCAGCTCCTACAATGAGCAGTTCTTC
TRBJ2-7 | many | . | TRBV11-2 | CASSLERTYEQYF | TGTGCCAGCAGCTTGGAGAGGACCTACGAGCAGTACTTC
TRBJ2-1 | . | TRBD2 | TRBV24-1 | CATSDTAGLYNEQFF | TGTGCCACCAGTGACACAGCGGGACTCTACAATGAGCAGTTCTTC
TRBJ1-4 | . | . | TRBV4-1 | CASSQIRGVKEKLFF | TGCGCCAGCAGCCAAATAAGGGGCGTGAAGGAAAAACTGTTTTTT
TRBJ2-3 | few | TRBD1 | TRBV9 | CASSVSTGGFSDTQYF | TGTGCCAGCAGCGTATCGACAGGGGGCTTCTCAGATACGCAGTATTTT
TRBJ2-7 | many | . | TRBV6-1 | CASNHRSSSYEQYF | TGTGCCAGCAATCACCGGTCCAGCTCCTACGAGCAGTACTTC
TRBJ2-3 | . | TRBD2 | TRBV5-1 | CASSFLAGADTQYF | TGCGCCAGCAGCTTTCTAGCGGGAGCAGATACGCAGTATTTT
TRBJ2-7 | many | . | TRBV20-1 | CSGSPGTSYEQYF | TGCAGTGGAAGCCCAGGGACCTCCTACGAGCAGTACTTC
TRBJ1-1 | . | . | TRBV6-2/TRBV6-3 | CASNSGIMNTEAFF | TGTGCCAGCAATTCCGGGATTATGAACACTGAAGCTTTCTTT
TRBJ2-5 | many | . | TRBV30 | CAWSRGIRETQYF | TGTGCCTGGAGTCGGGGCATCCGAGAGACCCAGTACTTC
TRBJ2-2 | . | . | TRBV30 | CAWHRDTGELFF | TGTGCCTGGCACAGGGATACCGGGGAGCTGTTTTTT
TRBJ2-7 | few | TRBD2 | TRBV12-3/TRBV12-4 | CASSPGIAGAYEQYF | TGTGCCAGCAGCCCTGGGATAGCGGGGGCCTACGAGCAGTACTTC
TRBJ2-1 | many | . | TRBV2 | CASSRSGSYNEQFF | TGTGCCAGCAGTCGGAGCGGCTCCTACAATGAGCAGTTCTTC
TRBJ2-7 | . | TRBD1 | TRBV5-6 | CASSLSPGQGVREQYF | TGTGCCAGCAGCTTGAGCCCGGGACAGGGAGTTCGCGAGCAGTACTTC
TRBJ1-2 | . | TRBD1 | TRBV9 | CASSARPGTAFGYGYTF | TGTGCCAGCAGCGCCCGGCCTGGGACAGCTTTTGGCTATGGCTACACCTTC
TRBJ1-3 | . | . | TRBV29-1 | CSVEGSSGNTIYF | TGCAGCGTTGAAGGCAGCTCTGGAAACACCATATATTTT
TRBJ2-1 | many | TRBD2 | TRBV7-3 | CASSLSGTSDEQFF | TGTGCCAGCAGCTTATCCGGGACTAGCGATGAGCAGTTCTTC
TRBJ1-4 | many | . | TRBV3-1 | CASSPLADNEKLFF | TGTGCCAGCAGCCCCCTGGCTGATAATGAAAAACTGTTTTTT
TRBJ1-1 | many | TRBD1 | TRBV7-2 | CASSWPGQGGLKTEAFF | TGTGCCAGCAGCTGGCCTGGGCAGGGGGGACTTAAGACTGAAGCTTTCTTT
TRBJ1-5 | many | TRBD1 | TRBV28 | CASSSEGTGSNQPQHF | TGTGCCAGCAGTTCCGAGGGGACAGGGAGCAATCAGCCCCAGCATTTT
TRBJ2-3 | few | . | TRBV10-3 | CAISGTVTDTQYF | TGTGCCATCAGTGGGACGGTCACAGATACGCAGTATTTT
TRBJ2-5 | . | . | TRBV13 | CASSLGPRRGETQYF | TGTGCCAGCAGCTTGGGTCCGAGGCGAGGGGAGACCCAGTACTTC
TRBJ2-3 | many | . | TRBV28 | CASSLPLRGVNTQYF | TGTGCCAGCAGCCTCCCTCTGCGGGGCGTAAATACGCAGTATTTT
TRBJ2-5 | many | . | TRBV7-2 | CASSFLRVGETQYF | TGTGCCAGCAGTTTTCTCAGAGTCGGGGAGACCCAGTACTTC
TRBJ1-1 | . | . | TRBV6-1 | CASTPWVGHSTLGTEAFF | .
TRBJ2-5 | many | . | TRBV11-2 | CASSLGVGGAKTQYF | TGTGCCAGCAGCTTAGGAGTGGGGGGGGCGAAGACCCAGTACTTC
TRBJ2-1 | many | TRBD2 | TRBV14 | CASSNLAGGGNEQFF | TGTGCCAGCAGCAACCTGGCGGGGGGCGGCAATGAGCAGTTCTTC
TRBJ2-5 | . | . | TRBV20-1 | CSASNRVTRETQYF | TGCAGTGCCTCAAACAGGGTAACTCGGGAGACCCAGTACTTC
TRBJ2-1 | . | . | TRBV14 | CASSQVERGRLGLGKNEQFF | TGTGCCAGCAGCCAAGTGGAAAGGGGGCGCCTAGGACTAGGAAAAAATGAGCAGTTCTTC
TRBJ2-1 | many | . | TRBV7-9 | CASSFNEGGHNEQFF | TGTGCCAGCAGCTTCAACGAGGGGGGACACAATGAGCAGTTCTTC